Each of the 18 T cell receptor beta chains below was sequenced from the same sample in a study of T cell repertoires in cytomegalovirus infection. TCRdb passed the reads through MiXCR, listing each CDR3 protein once. The data show roughly 500,000 distinct CDR3 sequences, roughly 34% seen once. What these receptors recognize is not known. Material: cultured PBMCs, obtained from culture after CMV antigen stimulation. The receptors were gathered from a human donor in good health (CMV status not recorded). Some clones in this sample may be carry-over from other donors' samples.

The chain has TRBV19 and TRBJ2-1; 8 positions agree with TRBD1. CDR1 is LNHDA, CDR2 SQIVND, per germline (reference sequence). J was trimmed by 6 bases and V by 5 bases; bases with no gene match: 12. The CDR3 covers 16 residues. This CDR3 reads CASSVQGVGDRNEQFF. The DNA of the CDR3 is TGTGCCAGTAGTGTACAGGGGGTGGGAGATCGCAATGAGCAGTTCTTC.

This clonotype has just a few counts. The chain has TRBV27 and TRBJ1-2, with 7 bases lining up with TRBD1. CDR3 length: 17 amino acids. The germline gives CDR1 MNHEY, CDR2 SMNVEV (reference sequence). The junction had 15 bases not matched to a gene; V was cut back by 5 bases and J by 3 bases. The CDR3 spells CASSAYPDRVLDYGYTF. The CDR3 bases are TGTGCCAGCAGTGCTTATCCTGACAGGGTTTTGGACTATGGCTACACCTTC.

The gene calls are TRBV7-9 and TRBJ1-1; weak D call: TRBD1 (6 bases). CDR3 length: 13 amino acids. Per the germline V gene, CDR1 is SEHNR and CDR2 is FQNEAQ (reference sequence). With 5 bases removed from V and 6 bases from J, the gap between germline ends came to 13 bases. In DNA form, the CDR3 reads TGTGCCAGCAGCATTAACAGGGAATCTGAAGCTTTCTTT. Protein: CASSINRESEAFF.

This clonotype occurred a few times. V and J are TRBV23-1 and TRBJ2-2, with 12 bases aligning to TRBD2. TRBV23-1 is flagged as an ORF with uncertain function. The CDR3 is 17 amino acids. Trimming took 3 bases from V and 3 from J; bases not matched to a gene: 5. The CDR3 DNA reads TGCGCCAGCAGTCAGACTAGCGGGAGTCGCGACACCGGGGAGCTGTTTTTT. It translates to CASSQTSGSRDTGELFF.

This clonotype was recorded at least ten times. J is TRBJ2-7 and V is TRBV7-2; D not resolved. In germline, CDR1 is SGHTA, CDR2 FQGNSA. CDR3 size: 16 residues. Trimming left V 1 base short and J 2 bases short, with 15 bases between. CDR3 residues: CASSLVVAIPPYEQYV. In DNA form, the CDR3 reads TGTGCCAGCAGCTTAGTGGTGGCTATCCCCCCCTACGAGCAGTACGTC.

V gene TRBV18 combines with J gene TRBJ2-1; D gene ambiguous. CDR1 and CDR2 from the germline V gene are KGHSH and LQKENI. The CDR3 loop spans 14 amino acids. V gave up 3 bases and J gave up 4 bases, with 10 bases separating them. The CDR3 protein is CASSPPHGYNEQFF. CDR3 in DNA: TGTGCCAGCTCACCTCCACATGGTTACAATGAGCAGTTCTTC.

J is TRBJ1-5 and V is TRBV19; a possible D gene is TRBD1 (5 bases). V lost 2 bases and J lost 4, with 15 bases in between. Looked up from germline, CDR1 is LNHDA and CDR2 is SQIVND (reference sequence). CDR3 size: 16 residues. This CDR3 is CASSIRRSRGNQPQHF. In DNA form, the CDR3 reads TGTGCCAGTAGTATACGGAGATCGCGGGGGAATCAGCCCCAGCATTTT.

This clonotype came up a few times. The chain employs TRBV7-9 and TRBJ2-2; D remains ambiguous. The ends were cut back, 4 bases at V and 1 base at J, with 7 bases in the middle. The CDR3 loop spans 14 amino acids. CDR1 is SEHNR and CDR2 is FQNEAQ in the germline V gene (reference sequence). CDR3 DNA: TGTGCCAGCAGCTCACGGCAGAACACCGGGGAGCTGTTTTTT. It specifies CASSSRQNTGELFF.

The chain has TRBV6-5 and TRBJ2-1; 7 bases map to TRBD2. Germline CDR1 MNHEY, CDR2 SVGAGI. The CDR3 is 14 amino acids. After removal of 3 bases from V and 7 bases from J, the junction contained 6 bases not matched to a gene. DNA for the CDR3: TGTGCCAGCAGTTATCGGACTAGTATTAATGAGCAGTTCTTC. This encodes CASSYRTSINEQFF.

Only a few counts were recorded for this clonotype. The V and J genes are TRBV4-2 and TRBJ2-7; 9 bases are shared with TRBD1. This CDR3 is built from 14 residues. Germline V CDR1 and CDR2: LGHNA, YNFKEQ. The V and J ends lost 3 bases and 3 bases, in that order; junction bases with no gene match: 3. The CDR3 loop reads CASSQGQGDYEQYF. The CDR3 nucleotides read TGTGCCAGCAGCCAGGGACAGGGAGACTACGAGCAGTACTTC.

The chain recombines TRBV7-2 with TRBJ1-1, with 8 nucleotides matching TRBD1. Per the germline V gene, CDR1 is SGHTA and CDR2 is FQGNSA. The CDR3 sequence is 16 residues long. Trimming cost V 5 bases and J 1 base; bases outside gene matches: 9. CDR3 protein: CASSVRQGLGNTEAFF. CDR3 nucleotide sequence: TGTGCCAGCAGCGTAAGACAGGGGCTGGGGAACACTGAAGCTTTCTTT.

The chain is built from TRBV7-9 and TRBJ1-1; unclear D gene. Germline V gene lookup returns CDR1 SEHNR and CDR2 FQNEAQ (reference sequence). This CDR3 region has 15 residues. Trimming stripped 1 base from V and 0 bases from J, with 9 bases between. The CDR3 DNA follows: TGTGCCAGCAGCTTAGATGGGAGAATGAACACTGAAGCTTTCTTT. It specifies CASSLDGRMNTEAFF. The full variable domain, rest sourced from reference TRBV7-9 and TRBJ1-1, is DTGVSQNPRHKITKRGQNVTFRCDPISEHNRLYWYRQTLGQGPEFLTYFQNEAQLEKSRLLSDRFSAERPKGSFSTLEIQRTEQGDSAMYLCASSLDGRMNTEAFFGQGTRLTVV.

There are many counts of this clonotype. The V and J genes are TRBV7-2 and TRBJ1-2, with D possibly being TRBD1 (6 bases). Germline V gives CDR1 SGHTA, CDR2 FQGNSA. V was pared by 5 bases and J by 7 bases, with 20 bases between. The CDR3 sequence is 15 residues long. The CDR3 nucleotides read TGTGCCAGCAGCGTCGGGAGGGGGGGATTGTTTGGCTACACCTTC. Translated, it gives CASSVGRGGLFGYTF.

The V and J genes are TRBV11-3 and TRBJ2-2; 8 bases are a match to TRBD2. The CDR3 length is 16 residues. CDR1 is SGHNT and CDR2 is YENEEA in the germline V gene. With V trimmed by 5 bases and J by 5 bases, 10 bases remained unmatched. CDR3 loop: CASSPLRGERTGELFF. CDR3 coding DNA: TGTGCCAGCAGCCCACTGCGGGGGGAGCGGACCGGGGAGCTGTTTTTT.

The chain recombines TRBV30 with TRBJ2-3; D possibly uses TRBD1 or TRBD2 (5 bases each). Trimming cost V 4 bases and J 6 bases, with 23 bases left between them. CDR3 size: 16 residues. Germline V gene lookup returns CDR1 GTSNPN and CDR2 SVGIG (reference sequence). The chain's CDR3 is CAWNDRLLNGADTQYF. The CDR3 nucleotides are TGTGCCTGGAACGATAGGCTGCTAAACGGGGCGGATACGCAGTATTTT.

There are a few counts of this clonotype. The rearrangement joins TRBV19 to TRBJ1-2; D is uncertain. V lost 3 bases to trimming and J lost 8 bases, with 10 bases between them. There are 12 residues in the CDR3. The V gene's germline CDR1 is LNHDA and CDR2 SQIVND (reference sequence). The CDR3 spells CASSINVGGYTF. The CDR3 nucleotides read TGTGCCAGTAGTATTAACGTCGGGGGCTACACCTTC.

The V call is TRBV7-9, the J call TRBJ1-3; D remains unclear. The CDR3 is 13 amino acids. Germline V gene lookup returns CDR1 SEHNR and CDR2 FQNEAQ (reference sequence). Trimming pared 1 base from V and 9 bases from J, leaving 10 bases between. For the CDR3, the DNA is TGTGCCAGCAGCTTAGTCGGGGAGGTCACCATATATTTT. This gives the protein CASSLVGEVTIYF.

This sequence joins TRBV12-3 or TRBV12-4 and TRBJ2-3, with a possible D match to TRBD1 (5 bases). Trimming shortened V by 2 bases and J by 6 bases, and 15 bases separated the two germline ends. There are 15 residues in the CDR3. Here the CDR3 DNA reads TGTGCCAGCAGTTTATATCACGGGCCAGGGGATACGCAGTATTTT. Residues: CASSLYHGPGDTQYF.